These 27 T cell receptor beta chains were all obtained from the same sample, sequenced in a study of blood T cell repertoires in COVID-19 (dated by TCRdb to the early 2020s). Libraries were made using the immunoSEQ multiplex PCR assay. TCRdb's version of the immuneACCESS table is confined to in-frame rearrangements and falls short of the full clone set. An unresolved V gene accounts for under half of the shortfall where checked; the remainder is of unknown origin. The sample yields 80,000 or so clones; approximately 86% were counted once. Of the sample, 15% to 20% is held by the ten largest clones. Sequenced input: peripheral blood. Every receptor here comes from a human donor in a cohort sampled during active COVID-19.

The J gene is TRBJ1-4, the V gene TRBV30; 7 bases line up with TRBD1. Germline V gene data show CDR1 as GTSNPN and CDR2 as SVGIG (reference sequence). The ends lost 0 bases at V and 7 bases at J; junction bases unmatched: 8. This CDR3 is built from 15 residues. CDR3 nucleotides: TGTGCCTGGAGTGTTAAGACAGGGAACCGTGAAAAACTGTTTTTT. This sequence encodes CAWSVKTGNREKLFF.

The chain employs TRBV5-1 and TRBJ2-7, with D perhaps TRBD1 (5 bases). V lost 1 base and J 4 bases, leaving 12 bases between the germline ends. The CDR3 sequence is 14 residues long. CDR1 and CDR2 (germline): SGHRS, YFSETQ. CDR3 nucleotide sequence: TGCGCCAGCAGCTTGTACGCACCAGGGTACGAGCAGTACTTC. This encodes CASSLYAPGYEQYF.

The rearrangement links TRBV6-1 to TRBJ2-7; D possibly corresponds to TRBD2 (6 bases). Germline V CDR1 and CDR2: MNHNS, SASEGT. The germline V and J ends were trimmed by 0 bases and 6 bases, with 12 bases remaining between them. The CDR3 is 14 residues long. The CDR3 DNA follows: TGTGCCAGCAGTGAAGCGGTGGTGGGGGGCGAGCAGTACTTC. It codes for CASSEAVVGGEQYF.

The V and J genes are TRBV11-2 and TRBJ2-1; a possible D gene is TRBD2 (6 bases). Germline assignment: CDR1 SGHAT and CDR2 FQNNGV. CDR3 length: 14 residues. V dropped 3 bases and J dropped 6 bases, with 12 bases sitting between them. CDR3 in DNA: TGTGCCAGCAGCTTTCCCGGGGGACTCAATGAGCAGTTCTTC. This translates into CASSFPGGLNEQFF.

This clone appeared a single time. V and J are TRBV7-2 and TRBJ1-1, with a tentative D call TRBD1 (5 bases). The V and J ends lost 1 base and 0 bases respectively, with 9 bases between them. CDR1 is SGHTA and CDR2 is FQGNSA in the germline V gene. The length of the CDR3 is 15 residues. The CDR3 region has the DNA TGTGCCAGCAGCTTAGGTATCAGGGTGAACACTGAAGCTTTCTTT. It translates to CASSLGIRVNTEAFF.

This chain links TRBV11-2 with TRBJ2-1; TRBD1 matches 9 bases. Trimming cost V 3 bases and J 9 bases; bases outside gene matches: 9. Looked up from germline, CDR1 is SGHAT and CDR2 is FQNNGV. There are 15 residues in the CDR3. CDR3 residues: CASSFQRTGVGEQFF. CDR3 DNA sequence: TGTGCCAGCAGCTTCCAAAGGACAGGGGTGGGTGAGCAGTTCTTC.

V is TRBV29-1 and J is TRBJ1-2, with 9 bases lining up with TRBD1. Germline assignment: CDR1 SQVTM and CDR2 ANQGSEA. Trimming removed 6 bases from V and 4 bases from J; junction bases left unmatched: 12. The CDR3 sequence is 15 residues long. In nucleotides, the CDR3 is TGCAGCGTGAGGCCACTAACAGGGGGCAGCTATGGCTACACCTTC. It translates to CSVRPLTGGSYGYTF. Full variable domain (outside the CDR3, taken from reference TRBV29-1 and TRBJ1-2): SAVISQKPSRDICQRGTSLTIQCQVDSQVTMMFWYRQQPGQSLTLIATANQGSEATYESGFVIDKFPISRPNLTFSTLTVSNMSPEDSSIYLCSVRPLTGGSYGYTFGSGTRLTVV.

The genes are TRBV12-3 or TRBV12-4 and TRBJ2-1; D is perhaps TRBD2 (7 bases). The CDR3 loop spans 12 amino acids. V lost 8 bases and J lost 7, with 12 bases in between. The CDR3 region is CASSRGANEQFF. DNA for the CDR3: TGTGCCAGCTCCCGGGGGGCAAATGAGCAGTTCTTC.

V is TRBV3-1 (or the pseudogene TRBV3-2) and J is TRBJ1-5; D is uncertain. Deletions cut 0 bases from V and 9 bases from J, with 9 bases between. This CDR3 has 13 residues. The germline gives CDR1 LGHDT, CDR2 YNNKEL (reference sequence). The chain's CDR3 is CASSQDVRGPQHF. The CDR3, as DNA: TGTGCCAGCAGCCAAGACGTGCGGGGGCCCCAGCATTTT.

V is TRBV7-8 and J is TRBJ2-3; tentatively, D is TRBD1 (5 bases). This CDR3 is built from 15 residues. The germline V gene has CDR1 SGHVS and CDR2 FQNEAQ. Trimming pared 7 bases from V and 2 bases from J, leaving 16 bases between. CDR3: CASMLGRIYTDTQYF. DNA for the CDR3: TGTGCCAGCATGTTGGGGCGGATATACACAGATACGCAGTATTTT.

V gene TRBV25-1 combines with J gene TRBJ1-4, with 7 bases matching TRBD1. With 4 bases clipped from V and 6 bases from J, the junction kept 8 bases outside the gene matches. Germline V gives CDR1 MGHDK, CDR2 SYGVNS. This CDR3 spans 15 amino acids. The CDR3 sequence is CASSAQNRGDEKLFF. In nucleotides, the CDR3 is TGTGCCAGCAGTGCCCAAAACAGGGGTGATGAAAAACTGTTTTTT.

This clone was seen only a few times. The chain is built from TRBV11-2 and TRBJ2-1, with 9 bases lining up with TRBD2. In germline, CDR1 is SGHAT, CDR2 FQNNGV. V lost 2 bases to trimming and J lost 9 bases; unmatched junction nucleotides: 14. This CDR3 is built from 17 residues. As DNA, the CDR3 is TGTGCCAGCAGCTTATCAAGGGCGAGCGGGAGGTCGGGTGAGCAGTTCTTC. It translates to CASSLSRASGRSGEQFF. The entire variable domain, with the rest obtained from reference TRBV11-2 and TRBJ2-1, is as follows: EAGVAQSPRYKIIEKRQSVAFWCNPISGHATLYWYQQILGQGPKLLIQFQNNGVVDDSQLPKDRFSAERLKGVDSTLKIQPAKLEDSAVYLCASSLSRASGRSGEQFFGPGTRLTVL.

The chain combines TRBV30 with TRBJ1-5, with D perhaps matching TRBD1 (6 bases). V gave up 2 bases and J gave up 4 bases, with 12 bases separating them. The CDR3 extends over 14 amino acids. Per the germline V gene, CDR1 is GTSNPN and CDR2 is SVGIG (reference sequence). The CDR3 reads CAWSTQGWNQPQHF. DNA of the CDR3: TGTGCCTGGAGTACACAGGGTTGGAATCAGCCCCAGCATTTT.

The genes are TRBV6-5 and TRBJ1-5; TRBD1 matches 7 bases. Germline V lookup: CDR1 MNHEY, CDR2 SVGAGI. The CDR3 is 13 amino acids. V trimming: 6 bases; J trimming: 3 bases; junction bases outside the gene matches: 2. The CDR3 loop reads CASRTGYNQPQHF. CDR3 in DNA: TGTGCCAGCAGGACAGGGTACAATCAGCCCCAGCATTTT.

The chain couples TRBV5-6 to TRBJ2-6; TRBD1 agrees at 7 bases. J was trimmed by 0 bases and V by 3 bases; bases with no gene match: 0. Looked up from germline, CDR1 is SGHDT and CDR2 is YYEEEE. This CDR3 contains 15 residues. The CDR3 region is CASSYRGSGANVLTF. In DNA, the CDR3 is TGTGCCAGCAGCTACAGGGGCTCTGGGGCCAACGTCCTGACTTTC.

V gene TRBV18 combines with J gene TRBJ2-3; 9 nucleotides align to TRBD2. This CDR3 has 15 amino acids. The junction had 3 bases not matched to a gene; V was cut back by 5 bases and J by 0 bases. Per the germline V gene, CDR1 is KGHSH and CDR2 is LQKENI. The DNA of the CDR3 is TGTGCCAGCTCAGAGACTAGCGGAAGCACAGATACGCAGTATTTT. This encodes CASSETSGSTDTQYF.

The J gene is TRBJ1-2, the V gene TRBV19; maybe TRBD1 (6 bases). V was cut by 7 bases and J by 1 base, with 13 bases left in between. Germline CDR1 LNHDA, CDR2 SQIVND (reference sequence). The CDR3 extends over 14 amino acids. As DNA, the CDR3 is TGTGCCAGTAATCTACAGGGAATTAACTATGGCTACACCTTC. It codes for CASNLQGINYGYTF.

The chain recombines TRBV6-6 with TRBJ2-7; the D gene is possibly TRBD2 (7 bases). This CDR3 region has 15 residues. V dropped 4 bases and J dropped 5 bases, with 18 bases sitting between them. Germline V gene lookup returns CDR1 MNHNY and CDR2 SVGAGI (reference sequence). CDR3 nucleotide sequence: TGTGCCAGCAGTTCCCCCTCGCGGGGGCAACACGAGCAGTACTTC. Its translation is CASSSPSRGQHEQYF.

Notes on this clone: Other DNA sequences from this sample encode an identical CDR3 as well. The rearrangement joins TRBV2 to TRBJ1-6; 8 bases are shared with TRBD1. Germline values: CDR1 SNHLY, CDR2 FYNNEI. The CDR3 is 13 amino acids. J was trimmed by 6 bases and V by 8 bases; bases with no gene match: 3. The CDR3 spells CASSDRGNSPLHF. For the CDR3, the DNA is TGTGCCAGCTCCGACAGGGGTAATTCACCCCTCCACTTT.

This sequence joins TRBV5-1 and TRBJ2-1; no definite D call. The CDR3 consists of 14 residues. Germline CDR1 SGHRS, CDR2 YFSETQ. The germline V and J ends were trimmed by 4 bases and 4 bases, with 12 bases remaining between them. CDR3 loop: CASSENTEYNEQFF. The CDR3 DNA reads as TGCGCCAGCAGCGAGAACACAGAATACAATGAGCAGTTCTTC.

As DNA, the CDR3 is TGTGCCAGCAGTATACGGACAAACTACGAGCAGTACTTC. Protein: CASSIRTNYEQYF. The genes are TRBV27 and TRBJ2-7, with a tentative D call TRBD1 (5 bases). Trimming removed 5 bases at V and 3 bases at J, with 11 bases between. The germline V gene encodes CDR1 MNHEY and CDR2 SMNVEV (reference sequence). The CDR3 totals 13 residues.

The chain carries TRBV10-1 and TRBJ1-4; possibly TRBD1 for D (5 bases). Germline values: CDR1 WNHNN, CDR2 SYGVQD (reference sequence). This CDR3 region has 15 residues. Trimming pared 6 bases from V and 0 bases from J, leaving 11 bases between. DNA for the CDR3: TGCGCCAGCAGACGGACACACGCAACTAATGAAAAACTGTTTTTT. It specifies CASRRTHATNEKLFF.

This clone appeared a few times. The chain is built from TRBV6-1 and TRBJ1-5, with a tentative D call TRBD1 (6 bases). From germline, CDR1 is MNHNS and CDR2 SASEGT. Deletions cut 2 bases from V and 5 bases from J, with 13 bases between. CDR3 size: 15 residues. The CDR3 is CASSEPGDPYQPQHF. DNA of the CDR3: TGTGCCAGCAGTGAACCAGGGGACCCTTATCAGCCCCAGCATTTT.

The rearrangement links TRBV10-3 to TRBJ1-1; weak D call: TRBD1 (5 bases). Trimming pared 4 bases from V and 0 bases from J, leaving 9 bases between. CDR1 and CDR2 (germline): ENHRY, SYGVKD. The CDR3 spans 14 residues. CDR3 nucleotide sequence: TGTGCCATCAGTGCCGGGGGGATGAACACTGAAGCTTTCTTT. As protein: CAISAGGMNTEAFF.

This chain uses TRBV9 with TRBJ1-5, with 8 positions matching TRBD1. The J segment lost 4 bases and the V segment lost 4 bases, leaving 1 base of the junction unmatched. The CDR3 consists of 13 residues. CDR1 is SGDLS, CDR2 YYNGEE, per germline. CDR3 DNA sequence: TGTGCCAGCAGCCGACAGGGGAATCAGCCCCAGCATTTT. The encoded protein is CASSRQGNQPQHF.

This chain uses TRBV20-1 with TRBJ1-6, with D perhaps matching TRBD1 (6 bases). This CDR3 spans 14 amino acids. Trimming removed 3 bases from V and 7 bases from J, with 13 bases in between. Germline V lookup: CDR1 DFQATT, CDR2 SNEGSKA (reference sequence). The CDR3 DNA is TGCAGTGCTAGTGGTACAGGGCCAAATTCACCCCTCCACTTT. Amino acid sequence: CSASGTGPNSPLHF.

This chain connects TRBV7-8 to TRBJ2-2; a weak D match, TRBD1 (6 bases). The CDR3 spans 14 residues. CDR1 and CDR2 from the germline V gene are SGHVS and FQNEAQ. V dropped 2 bases and J dropped 4 bases, with 8 bases sitting between them. The CDR3 DNA reads as TGTGCCAGCAGCTTAAACAGGGTCACCGGGGAGCTGTTTTTT. It encodes CASSLNRVTGELFF.